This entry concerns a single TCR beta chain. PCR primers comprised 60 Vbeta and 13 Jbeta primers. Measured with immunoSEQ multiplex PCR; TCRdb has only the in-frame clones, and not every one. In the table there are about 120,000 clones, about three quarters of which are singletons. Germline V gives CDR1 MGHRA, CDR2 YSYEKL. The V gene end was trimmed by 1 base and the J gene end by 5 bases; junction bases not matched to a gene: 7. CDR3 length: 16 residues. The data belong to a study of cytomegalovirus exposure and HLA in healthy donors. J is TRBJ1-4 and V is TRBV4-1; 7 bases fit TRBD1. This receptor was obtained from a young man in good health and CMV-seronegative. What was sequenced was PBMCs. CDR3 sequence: CASSQGRGQENEKLFF. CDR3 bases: TGCGCCAGCAGCCAAGGAAGGGGGCAGGAGAATGAAAAACTGTTTTTT.